This TCR beta chain is drawn from a study of blood T cells in healthy people across ages. The CDR3 is 13 amino acids. CDR1 is SGHVS, CDR2 FQNEAQ, per germline. The V gene lost 8 bases and the J gene lost 0 bases, with 11 bases spanning the gap. This clonotype appeared many times. Its antigen is unknown. Study-level findings and limits: Whereas aged donors had fewer naive CD4+ cells, long-lived donors had more of them and higher diversity.

Using a J-beta primer mix together with a sample-barcoded 5' primer, a second PCR was run for roughly 7 to 11 cycles. From the 5' RACE reads, TCRdb called clonotypes with MiXCR, one entry per CDR3 protein. This repertoire shows 750,000 to 950,000 distinct CDR3 sequences, almost 30% found once; its top ten account for roughly 10%. These data were also filed under a second study, of T cells of mothers and their children.

V is TRBV7-8 and J is TRBJ2-7; a weak D match, TRBD1 (6 bases). The sequenced sample consisted of blood. The source of this sequence is a middle-aged woman in good health. The CDR3 is CASRDISSYEQYF. CDR3 in DNA: TGTGCCAGCCGGGACATCTCCTCCTACGAGCAGTACTTC.